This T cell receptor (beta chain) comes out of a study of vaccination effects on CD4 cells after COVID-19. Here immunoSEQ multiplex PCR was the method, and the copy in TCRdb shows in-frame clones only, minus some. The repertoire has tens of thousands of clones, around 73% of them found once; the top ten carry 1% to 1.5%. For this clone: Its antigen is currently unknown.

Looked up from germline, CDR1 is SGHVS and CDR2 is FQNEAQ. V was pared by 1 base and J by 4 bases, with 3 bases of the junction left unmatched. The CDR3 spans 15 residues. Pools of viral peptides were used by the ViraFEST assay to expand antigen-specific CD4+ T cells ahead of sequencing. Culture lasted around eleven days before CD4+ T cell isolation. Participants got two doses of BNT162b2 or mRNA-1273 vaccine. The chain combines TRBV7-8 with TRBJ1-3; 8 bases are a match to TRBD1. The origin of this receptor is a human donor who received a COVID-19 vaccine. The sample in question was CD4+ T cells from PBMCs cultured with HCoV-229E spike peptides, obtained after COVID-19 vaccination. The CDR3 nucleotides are TGTGCCAGCAGCTTAGGGACAGGGCGAGGAAACACCATATATTTT. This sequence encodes CASSLGTGRGNTIYF.